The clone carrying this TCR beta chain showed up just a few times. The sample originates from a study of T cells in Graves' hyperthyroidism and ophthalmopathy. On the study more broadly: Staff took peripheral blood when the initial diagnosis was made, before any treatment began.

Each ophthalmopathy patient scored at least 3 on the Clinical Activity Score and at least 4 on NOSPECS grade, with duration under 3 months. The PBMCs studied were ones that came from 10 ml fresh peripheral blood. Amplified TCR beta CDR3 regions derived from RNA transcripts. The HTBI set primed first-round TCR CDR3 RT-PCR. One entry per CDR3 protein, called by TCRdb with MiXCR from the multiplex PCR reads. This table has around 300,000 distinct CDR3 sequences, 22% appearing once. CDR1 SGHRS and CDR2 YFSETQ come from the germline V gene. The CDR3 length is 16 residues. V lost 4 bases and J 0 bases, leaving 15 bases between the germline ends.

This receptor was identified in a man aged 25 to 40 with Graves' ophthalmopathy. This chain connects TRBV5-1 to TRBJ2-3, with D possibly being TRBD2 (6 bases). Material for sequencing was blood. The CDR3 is CASSEDWDSSTDTQYF. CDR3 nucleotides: TGCGCCAGCAGCGAGGACTGGGACTCTAGCACAGATACGCAGTATTTT.